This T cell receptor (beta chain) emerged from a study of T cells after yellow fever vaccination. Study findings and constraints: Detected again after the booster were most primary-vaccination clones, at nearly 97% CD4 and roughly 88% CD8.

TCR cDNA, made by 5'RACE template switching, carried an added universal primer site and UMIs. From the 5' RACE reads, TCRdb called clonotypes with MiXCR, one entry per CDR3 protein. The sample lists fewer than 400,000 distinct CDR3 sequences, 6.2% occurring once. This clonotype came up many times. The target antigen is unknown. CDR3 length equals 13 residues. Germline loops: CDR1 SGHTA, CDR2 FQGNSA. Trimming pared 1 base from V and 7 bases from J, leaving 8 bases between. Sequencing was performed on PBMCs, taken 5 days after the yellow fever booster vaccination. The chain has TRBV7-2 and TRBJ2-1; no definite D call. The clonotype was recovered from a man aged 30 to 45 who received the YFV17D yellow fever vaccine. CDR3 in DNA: TGTGCCAGCAGCTTAGTACAGTCAAATGAGCAGTTCTTC. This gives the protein CASSLVQSNEQFF. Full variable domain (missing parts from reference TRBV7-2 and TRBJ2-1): GAGVSQSPSNKVTEKGKDVELRCDPISGHTALYWYRQSLGQGLEFLIYFQGNSAPDKSGLPSDRFSAERTGGSVSTLTIQRTQQEDSAVYLCASSLVQSNEQFFGPGTRLTVL.